One T cell receptor beta chain is described in this entry. The data originate from a study of cytomegalovirus exposure and HLA in healthy donors. Profiling relied on immunoSEQ multiplex PCR, and the TCRdb table lists in-frame clones only, not all of them. The repertoire holds over 150,000 clones, 80% to 85% seen once, with 2.5% to 3% in the top ten. The ends lost 4 bases at V and 7 bases at J; junction bases unmatched: 9. Germline V gene lookup returns CDR1 SGHDN and CDR2 FVKESK. This CDR3 contains 15 residues. The sample taken for sequencing was PBMCs. The TCR originated in a woman aged 18 to 35 in good health and CMV-seropositive. The V and J genes are TRBV14 and TRBJ1-2, with 10 bases lining up with TRBD1. The CDR3, as DNA: TGTGCCAGCAGCCCCATTCCGGGACAGGGGATTGGCTACACCTTC. Translated: CASSPIPGQGIGYTF.